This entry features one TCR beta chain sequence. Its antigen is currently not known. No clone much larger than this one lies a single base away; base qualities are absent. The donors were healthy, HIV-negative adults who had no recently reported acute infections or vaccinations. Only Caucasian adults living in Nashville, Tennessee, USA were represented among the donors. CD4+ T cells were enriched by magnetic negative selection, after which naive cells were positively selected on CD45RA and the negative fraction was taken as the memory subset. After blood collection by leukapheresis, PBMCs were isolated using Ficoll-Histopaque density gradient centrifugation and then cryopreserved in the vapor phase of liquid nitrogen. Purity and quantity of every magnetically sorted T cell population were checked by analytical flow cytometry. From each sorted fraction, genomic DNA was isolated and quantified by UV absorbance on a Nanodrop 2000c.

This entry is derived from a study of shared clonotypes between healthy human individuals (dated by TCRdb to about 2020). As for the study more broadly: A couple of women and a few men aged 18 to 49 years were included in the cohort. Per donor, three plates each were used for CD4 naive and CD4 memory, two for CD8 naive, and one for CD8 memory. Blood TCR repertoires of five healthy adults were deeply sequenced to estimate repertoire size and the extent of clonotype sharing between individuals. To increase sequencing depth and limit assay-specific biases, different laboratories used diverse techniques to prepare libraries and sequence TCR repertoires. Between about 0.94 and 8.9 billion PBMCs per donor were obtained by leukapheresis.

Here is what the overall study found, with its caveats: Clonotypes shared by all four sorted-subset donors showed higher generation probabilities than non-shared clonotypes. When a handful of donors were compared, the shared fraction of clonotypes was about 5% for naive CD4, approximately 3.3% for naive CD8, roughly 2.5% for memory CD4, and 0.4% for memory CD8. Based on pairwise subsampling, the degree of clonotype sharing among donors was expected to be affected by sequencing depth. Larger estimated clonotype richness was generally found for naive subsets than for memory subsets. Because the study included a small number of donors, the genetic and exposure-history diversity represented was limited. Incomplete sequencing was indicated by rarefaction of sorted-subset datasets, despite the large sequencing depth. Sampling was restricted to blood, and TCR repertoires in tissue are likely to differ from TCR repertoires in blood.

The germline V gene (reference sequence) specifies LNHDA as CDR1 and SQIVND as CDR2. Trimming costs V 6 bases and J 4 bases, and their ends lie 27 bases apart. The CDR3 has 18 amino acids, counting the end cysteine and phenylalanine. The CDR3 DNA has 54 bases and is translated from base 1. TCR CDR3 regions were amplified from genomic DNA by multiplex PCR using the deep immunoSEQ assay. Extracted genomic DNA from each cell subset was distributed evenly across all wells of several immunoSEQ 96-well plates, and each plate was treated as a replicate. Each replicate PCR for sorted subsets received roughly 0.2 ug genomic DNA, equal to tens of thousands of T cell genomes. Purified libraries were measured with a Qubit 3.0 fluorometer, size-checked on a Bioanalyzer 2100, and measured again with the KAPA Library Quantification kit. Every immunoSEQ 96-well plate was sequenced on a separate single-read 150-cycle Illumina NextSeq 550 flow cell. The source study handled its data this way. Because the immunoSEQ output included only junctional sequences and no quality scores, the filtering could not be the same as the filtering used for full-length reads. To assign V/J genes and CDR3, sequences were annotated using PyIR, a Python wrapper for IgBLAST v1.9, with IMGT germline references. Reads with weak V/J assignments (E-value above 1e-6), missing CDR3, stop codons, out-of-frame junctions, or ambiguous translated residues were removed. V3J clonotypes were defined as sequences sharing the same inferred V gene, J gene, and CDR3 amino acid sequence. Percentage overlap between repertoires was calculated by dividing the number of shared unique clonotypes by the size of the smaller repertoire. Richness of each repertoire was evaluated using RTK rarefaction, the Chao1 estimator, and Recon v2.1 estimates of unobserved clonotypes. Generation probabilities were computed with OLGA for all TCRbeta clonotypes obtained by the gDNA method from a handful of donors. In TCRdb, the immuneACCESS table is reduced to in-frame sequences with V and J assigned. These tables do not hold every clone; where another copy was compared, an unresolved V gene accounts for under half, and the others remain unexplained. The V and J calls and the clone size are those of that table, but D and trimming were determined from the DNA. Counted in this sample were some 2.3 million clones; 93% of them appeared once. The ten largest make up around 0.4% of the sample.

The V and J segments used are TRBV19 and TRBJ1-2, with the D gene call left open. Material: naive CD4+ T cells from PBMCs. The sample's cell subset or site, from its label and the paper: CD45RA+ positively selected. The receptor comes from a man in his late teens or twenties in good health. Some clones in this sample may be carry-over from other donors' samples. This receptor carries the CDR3 CASRDASGGPPRGYGYTF. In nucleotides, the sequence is TGTGCCAGTAGGGATGCGTCGGGCGGCCCCCCTAGAGGCTATGGCTACACCTTC. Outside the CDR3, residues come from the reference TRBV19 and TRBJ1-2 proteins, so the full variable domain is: DGGITQSPKYLFRKEGQNVTLSCEQNLNHDAMYWYRQDPGQGLRLIYYSQIVNDFQKGDIAEGYSVSREKKESFPLTVTSAQKNPTAFYLCASRDASGGPPRGYGYTFGSGTRLTVV.